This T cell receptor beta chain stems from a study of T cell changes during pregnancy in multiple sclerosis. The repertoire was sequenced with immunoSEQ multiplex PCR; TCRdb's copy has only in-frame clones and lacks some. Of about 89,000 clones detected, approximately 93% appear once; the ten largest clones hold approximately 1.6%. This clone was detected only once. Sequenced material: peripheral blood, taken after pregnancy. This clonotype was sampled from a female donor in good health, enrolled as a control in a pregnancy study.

The CDR3 reads CASSFYRDNPNEKLFF. DNA of the CDR3: TGTGCCAGCAGTTTTTACCGGGACAACCCTAATGAAAAACTGTTTTTT. This chain joins TRBV28 and TRBJ1-4, with D possibly being TRBD1 (6 bases). CDR3 length: 16 residues. V was cut by 3 bases and J by 3 bases, with 14 bases left in between. The V gene's germline CDR1 is MDHEN and CDR2 SYDVKM.